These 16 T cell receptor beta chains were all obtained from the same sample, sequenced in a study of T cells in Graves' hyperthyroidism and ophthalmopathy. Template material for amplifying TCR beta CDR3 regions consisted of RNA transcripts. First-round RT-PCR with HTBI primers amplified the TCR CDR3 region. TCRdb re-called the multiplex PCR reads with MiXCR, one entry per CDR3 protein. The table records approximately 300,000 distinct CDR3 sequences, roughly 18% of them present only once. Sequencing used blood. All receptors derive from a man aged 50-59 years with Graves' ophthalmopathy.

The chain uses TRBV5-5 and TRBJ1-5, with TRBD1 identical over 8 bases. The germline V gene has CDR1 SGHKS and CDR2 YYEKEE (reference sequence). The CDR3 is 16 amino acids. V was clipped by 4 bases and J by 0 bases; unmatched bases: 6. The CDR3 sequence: CASSPRTGFSNQPQHF. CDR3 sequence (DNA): TGTGCCAGCAGCCCTCGGACAGGGTTTAGCAATCAGCCCCAGCATTTT. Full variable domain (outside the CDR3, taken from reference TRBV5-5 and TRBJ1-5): DAGVTQSPTHLIKTRGQQVTLRCSPISGHKSVSWYQQVLGQGPQFIFQYYEKEERGRGNFPDRFSARQFPNYSSELNVNALLLGDSALYLCASSPRTGFSNQPQHFGDGTRLSIL.

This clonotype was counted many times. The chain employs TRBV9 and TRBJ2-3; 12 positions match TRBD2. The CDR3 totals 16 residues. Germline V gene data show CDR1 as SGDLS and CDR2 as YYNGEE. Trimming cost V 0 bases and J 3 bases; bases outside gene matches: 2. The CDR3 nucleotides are TGTGCCAGCAGCGTAGGACTAGCGGGAGAGACAGATACGCAGTATTTT. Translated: CASSVGLAGETDTQYF.

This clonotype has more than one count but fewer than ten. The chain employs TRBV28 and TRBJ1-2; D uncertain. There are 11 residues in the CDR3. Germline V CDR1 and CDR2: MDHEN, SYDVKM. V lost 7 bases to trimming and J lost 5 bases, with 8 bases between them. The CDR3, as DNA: TGTGCCAGCACTAGGGATTATGGCTACACCTTC. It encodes CASTRDYGYTF.

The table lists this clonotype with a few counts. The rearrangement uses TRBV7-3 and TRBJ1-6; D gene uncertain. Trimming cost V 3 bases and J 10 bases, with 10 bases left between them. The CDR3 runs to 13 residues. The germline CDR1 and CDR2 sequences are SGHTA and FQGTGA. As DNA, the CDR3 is TGTGCCAGCAGCTTTAATTTTCAGTCACCCCTCCACTTT. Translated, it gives CASSFNFQSPLHF. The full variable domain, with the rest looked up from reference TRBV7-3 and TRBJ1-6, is GAGVSQTPSNKVTEKGKYVELRCDPISGHTALYWYRQSLGQGPEFLIYFQGTGAADDSGLPNDRFFAVRPEGSVSTLKIQRTERGDSAVYLCASSFNFQSPLHFGNGTRLTVT.

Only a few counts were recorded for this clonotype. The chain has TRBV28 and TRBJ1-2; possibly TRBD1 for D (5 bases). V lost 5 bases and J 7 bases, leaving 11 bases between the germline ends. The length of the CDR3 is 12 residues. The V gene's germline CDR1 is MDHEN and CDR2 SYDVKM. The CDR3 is CASSRGITGYTF. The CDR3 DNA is TGTGCCAGCAGTCGGGGGATCACTGGCTACACCTTC.

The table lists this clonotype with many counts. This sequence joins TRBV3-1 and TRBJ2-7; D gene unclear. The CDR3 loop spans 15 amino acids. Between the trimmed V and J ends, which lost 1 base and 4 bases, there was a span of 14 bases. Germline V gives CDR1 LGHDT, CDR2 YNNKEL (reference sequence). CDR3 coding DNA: TGTGCCAGCAGCCAAGTTCGGTCCCCTCGATACGAGCAGTACTTC. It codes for CASSQVRSPRYEQYF.

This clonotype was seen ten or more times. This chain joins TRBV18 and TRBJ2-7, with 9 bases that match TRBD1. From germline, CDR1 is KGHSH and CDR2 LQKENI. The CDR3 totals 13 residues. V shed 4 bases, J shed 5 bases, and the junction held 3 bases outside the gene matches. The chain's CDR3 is CASSRTGVDEQYF. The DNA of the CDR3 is TGTGCCAGCTCACGGACAGGGGTCGACGAGCAGTACTTC.

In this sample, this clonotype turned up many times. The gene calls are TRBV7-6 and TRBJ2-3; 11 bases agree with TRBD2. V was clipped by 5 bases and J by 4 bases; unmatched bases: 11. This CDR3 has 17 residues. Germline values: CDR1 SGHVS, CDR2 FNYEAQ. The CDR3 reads CASSARLAGTLADTQYF. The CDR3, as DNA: TGTGCCAGCAGCGCCAGACTAGCGGGAACCCTAGCAGATACGCAGTATTTT.

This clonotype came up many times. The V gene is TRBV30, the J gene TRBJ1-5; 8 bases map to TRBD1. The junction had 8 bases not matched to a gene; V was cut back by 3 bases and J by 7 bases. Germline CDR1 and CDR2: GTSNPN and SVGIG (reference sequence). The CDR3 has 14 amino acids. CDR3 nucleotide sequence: TGTGCCTGGAGCCCCGGACAGGGAATCCAGCCCCAGCATTTT. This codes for CAWSPGQGIQPQHF.

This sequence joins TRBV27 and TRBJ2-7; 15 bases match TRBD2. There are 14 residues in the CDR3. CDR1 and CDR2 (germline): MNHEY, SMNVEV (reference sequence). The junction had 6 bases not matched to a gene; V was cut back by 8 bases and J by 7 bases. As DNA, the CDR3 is TGTGCCAGCGGGCCCGGGACTAGCGGGAGGGAGCAGTACTTC. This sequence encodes CASGPGTSGREQYF.

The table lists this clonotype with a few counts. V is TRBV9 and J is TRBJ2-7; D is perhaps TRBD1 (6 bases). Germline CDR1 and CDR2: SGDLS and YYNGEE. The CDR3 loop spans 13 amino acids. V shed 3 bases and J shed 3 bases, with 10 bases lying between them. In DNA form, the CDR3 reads TGTGCCAGCAGCGCCGGGGACAACTACGAGCAGTACTTC. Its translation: CASSAGDNYEQYF.

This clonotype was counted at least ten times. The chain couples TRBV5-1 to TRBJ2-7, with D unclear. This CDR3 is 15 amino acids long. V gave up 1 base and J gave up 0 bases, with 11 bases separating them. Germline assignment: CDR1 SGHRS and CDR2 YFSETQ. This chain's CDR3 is CASSLSLLRSYEQYF. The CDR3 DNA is TGCGCCAGCAGCTTGAGTCTGCTTCGCTCCTACGAGCAGTACTTC.

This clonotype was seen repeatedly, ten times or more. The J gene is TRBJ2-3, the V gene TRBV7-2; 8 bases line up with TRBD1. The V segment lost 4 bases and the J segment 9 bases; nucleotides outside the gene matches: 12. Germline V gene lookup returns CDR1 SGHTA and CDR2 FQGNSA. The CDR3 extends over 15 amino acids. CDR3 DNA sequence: TGTGCCAGCAGCTCGAGGTCCCGGGACAGGTCCACGCAGTATTTT. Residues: CASSSRSRDRSTQYF.

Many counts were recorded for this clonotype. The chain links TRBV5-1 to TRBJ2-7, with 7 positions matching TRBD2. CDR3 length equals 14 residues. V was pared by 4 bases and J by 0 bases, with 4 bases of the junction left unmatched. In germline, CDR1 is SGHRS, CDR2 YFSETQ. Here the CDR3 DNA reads TGCGCCAGCAGCCCTGGGAGGGGCTCCTACGAGCAGTACTTC. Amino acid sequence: CASSPGRGSYEQYF.

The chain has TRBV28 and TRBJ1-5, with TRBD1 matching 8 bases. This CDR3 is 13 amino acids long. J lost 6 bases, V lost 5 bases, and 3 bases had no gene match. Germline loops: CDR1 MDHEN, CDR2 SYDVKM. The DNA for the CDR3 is TGTGCCAGCAGTCTTGGGACAGGTCAGCCCCAGCATTTT. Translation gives CASSLGTGQPQHF.

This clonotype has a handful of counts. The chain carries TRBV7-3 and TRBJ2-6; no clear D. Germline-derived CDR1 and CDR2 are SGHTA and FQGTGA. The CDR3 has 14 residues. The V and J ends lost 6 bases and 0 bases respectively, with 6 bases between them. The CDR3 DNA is TGTGCCAGCAGTGACGGCTCTGGGGCCAACGTCCTGACTTTC. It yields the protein CASSDGSGANVLTF.